This T cell receptor (beta chain) was found in a study of chemoradiotherapy in HPV16-positive cancers. For the study at large: Candidate HPV-specific clones and shared TCR motifs came from two HPV16-positive patients.

Samples were taken several times over chemoradiotherapy. Using immunoSEQ multiplex PCR, the repertoire was profiled, and TCRdb retains in-frame clones only, with some absent. There are 850 to 1,000 clones in the sample; approximately 90% occur only once, and less than 8% lies in the top ten. This clone was seen more than once but under ten times. Its matching antigen is unknown. Study conclusions and caveats: Better recurrence-free survival went with HPV-responsive T-cell expansion in HPV16-positive patients. The functional HPV-specific definition rests on just two HPV16-positive patients.

The CDR3 covers 16 residues. The V gene's germline CDR1 is SGHAT and CDR2 FQDESV (reference sequence). Between the trimmed V and J ends, which lost 6 bases and 2 bases, there was a span of 19 bases. The receptor comes from a human donor with HPV-associated anogenital cancer. V is TRBV11-1 and J is TRBJ2-5; maybe TRBD2 (5 bases). The material was tumor tissue, obtained from a patient who underwent chemoradiotherapy. CDR3 sequence (DNA): TGTGCCAGCAGTCTAGTCCGGGCGGGTTCGCAAGAGACCCAGTACTTC. Amino acids: CASSLVRAGSQETQYF.